This T cell receptor beta chain derives from a study of prognosis after radiotherapy for stage I lung cancer. The germline V gene encodes CDR1 SNHLY and CDR2 FYNNEI. This CDR3 contains 15 residues. The junction had 3 bases not matched to a gene; V was cut back by 3 bases and J by 1 base. Multiplex PCR in two rounds served to amplify TCR beta CDR3 from genomic DNA. The use of primers specific to each TRBV and TRBJ gene characterized first-round PCR. From the multiplex PCR reads, TCRdb called clonotypes with MiXCR, one entry per CDR3 protein. Counted here are about 9,000 distinct CDR3 sequences, 55% to 65% occurring once; the ten biggest clones make up roughly 20%.

The chain links TRBV2 to TRBJ1-5; TRBD1 aligns across 7 bases. The receptor was isolated from a donor of 50 years or more with non-small cell lung cancer. This material consisted of PBMCs, taken before or after stereotactic body radiation therapy (not recorded which). The chain's CDR3 is CASSDGGQSNQPQHF. Written as DNA, the CDR3 is TGTGCCAGCAGTGACGGGGGACAGAGCAATCAGCCCCAGCATTTT.